The 20 T cell receptor beta chains given below trace back to one sample, sequenced in a study of T-cell memory formation after mild COVID-19. TCRdb re-called the 5' RACE reads with MiXCR, one entry per CDR3 protein. The table includes roughly 120,000 distinct CDR3 sequences, approximately 15% detected once. Specimen: PBMCs or a T cell subset sorted from them (not recorded which). The receptors come from an adult woman who had mild COVID-19 (a few samples of this study predate the infection). Cell type and time point are not known.

The chain combines TRBV6-6 with TRBJ2-3; TRBD2 is a possible D gene (6 bases). This CDR3 region has 14 residues. CDR1 is MNHNY and CDR2 is SVGAGI in the germline V gene (reference sequence). With 11 bases removed from V and 4 bases from J, the gap between germline ends came to 19 bases. The CDR3 DNA is TGTGCCTCAGCCGTAGGGAGGTTGGCAGATACGCAGTATTTT. Its translation is CASAVGRLADTQYF.

The chain recombines TRBV29-1 with TRBJ2-2; D uncertain. Germline V gene data show CDR1 as SQVTM and CDR2 as ANQGSEA. This CDR3 contains 13 residues. The ends were cut back, 6 bases at V and 1 base at J, with 9 bases in the middle. The DNA of the CDR3 is TGCAGCGTCCGCGATTTGAACACCGGGGAGCTGTTTTTT. Its translation: CSVRDLNTGELFF.

V and J are TRBV5-1 and TRBJ2-1; 8 nucleotides line up with TRBD1. J lost 8 bases, V lost 4 bases, and 8 bases had no gene match. Germline V gene data show CDR1 as SGHRS and CDR2 as YFSETQ. CDR3 length equals 14 residues. The CDR3 DNA reads TGCGCCAGCAGCACAGGGGGGCCAGGCGATGAGCAGTTCTTC. Translating gives CASSTGGPGDEQFF.

In this sample, this clonotype turned up a few times. This chain joins TRBV1 and TRBJ1-5; the DNA was not compared with TRBD1, the D call given in the table. TRBV1 has pseudogene status. The CDR3 spans 17 residues. CDR3 nucleotide sequence: TGCACCAGCAGCCAAGATTGGAGACAGGGGAACGATCAGCCCCAGCATTTT. Encoded protein: CTSSQDWRQGNDQPQHF.

This clonotype was seen a handful of times. J is TRBJ2-1 and V is TRBV7-3; no clear D gene. The CDR3 is made up of 12 amino acids. V was clipped by 3 bases and J by 8 bases, with 8 bases between them. Looked up from germline, CDR1 is SGHTA and CDR2 is FQGTGA. CDR3 residues: CASSFSGDEQFF. The CDR3 DNA reads as TGTGCCAGCAGCTTTAGTGGCGATGAGCAGTTCTTC.

A few counts support this clonotype. This sequence joins TRBV24-1 and TRBJ2-3; 9 positions agree with TRBD1. The CDR3 is 13 residues long. V lost 9 bases, J lost 8 bases, and 8 bases stayed unmatched. Looked up from germline, CDR1 is KGHDR and CDR2 is SFDVKD. The CDR3 DNA reads as TGTGCCACCGGGGGACAGGGAAGGTCTACGCAGTATTTT. Protein sequence: CATGGQGRSTQYF.

This clonotype was counted a few times. The V call is TRBV3-1, the J call TRBJ2-2; 9 nucleotides line up with TRBD2. Germline V lookup: CDR1 LGHDT, CDR2 YNNKEL (reference sequence). This CDR3 has 17 amino acids. The V segment lost 7 bases and the J segment 2 bases; nucleotides outside the gene matches: 11. DNA for the CDR3: TGTGCCAGCACCTTGAGGCTAGCGGGACCCAACACCGGGGAGCTGTTTTTT. Translation gives CASTLRLAGPNTGELFF.

About this clonotype itself: Its ends do not fully match the called genes, so a read error is possible. The DNA of the CDR3 is TGTTCCAGCAGTTCCAGGGGTGCGGGGGCCAACGTCCTGACTTTC. Translating it yields CSSSSRGAGANVLTF. J is TRBJ2-6 and V is TRBV12-3 or TRBV12-4, with a weak D call TRBD1 (6 bases). This CDR3 is built from 15 residues.

This clonotype has just one count. The J gene is TRBJ2-7, the V gene TRBV5-6; D may be TRBD1 or TRBD2 (6 bases each). With 4 bases removed from V and 3 bases from J, the gap between germline ends came to 14 bases. The germline V gene has CDR1 SGHDT and CDR2 YYEEEE. This CDR3 spans 14 amino acids. The CDR3 DNA sequence: TGTGCCAGCAGCCACGGAGGGACAAACTACGAGCAGTACTTC. Residues: CASSHGGTNYEQYF.

This clonotype was seen more than once but under ten times. The rearrangement uses TRBV20-1 and TRBJ2-7; the D is unclear. The CDR3 runs 11 residues. V dropped 4 bases and J dropped 2 bases, with 6 bases sitting between them. In germline, CDR1 is DFQATT, CDR2 SNEGSKA (reference sequence). CDR3 bases: TGCAGTGCTATCCCCACCTACGAGCAGTACTTC. This gives the protein CSAIPTYEQYF.

The chain links TRBV24-1 to TRBJ2-3; 14 nucleotides match TRBD2. J lost 2 bases, V lost 5 bases, and 8 bases had no gene match. The CDR3 spans 18 residues. Germline V gene lookup returns CDR1 KGHDR and CDR2 SFDVKD. The CDR3 here is CATSAGLAGGSYTDTQYF. CDR3 in DNA: TGTGCCACCAGTGCAGGACTAGCGGGGGGCTCCTACACAGATACGCAGTATTTT.

The CDR3 DNA follows: TGCGCCAGCAGCCCATACGGGGCCCGCTTTAACAATGAGCAGTTCTTC. Translating it yields CASSPYGARFNNEQFF. The rearrangement links TRBV5-1 to TRBJ2-1; either TRBD1 or TRBD2 may fit D (5 bases each). This CDR3 has 16 residues. Deletions cut 4 bases from V and 5 bases from J, with 19 bases between. Germline V CDR1 and CDR2: SGHRS, YFSETQ.

A few counts support this clonotype. The chain has TRBV12-3 or TRBV12-4 and TRBJ1-2; D is undetermined. Trimming took 5 bases from V and 2 from J, leaving 9 bases between them. The CDR3 runs to 13 residues. The DNA of the CDR3 is TGTGCCAGCAGTCCATCGGGGAACTATGGCTACACCTTC. As protein: CASSPSGNYGYTF.

The V gene is TRBV2, the J gene TRBJ2-5; 8 bases are a match to TRBD2. Germline CDR1 reads SNHLY; CDR2 reads FYNNEI. The CDR3 runs to 16 residues. The V gene end was trimmed by 3 bases and the J gene end by 4 bases; junction bases not matched to a gene: 10. The CDR3: CASSDRSGRSRETQYF. DNA for the CDR3: TGTGCCAGCAGTGACAGGAGCGGGAGATCGCGAGAGACCCAGTACTTC. Looking up the rest from reference TRBV2 and TRBJ2-5 gives the full variable domain: EPEVTQTPSHQVTQMGQEVILRCVPISNHLYFYWYRQILGQKVEFLVSFYNNEISEKSEIFDDQFSVERPDGSNFTLKIRSTKLEDSAMYFCASSDRSGRSRETQYFGPGTRLLVL.

This clonotype occurred many times. The genes are TRBV29-1 and TRBJ2-1, with 11 bases fitting TRBD2. The CDR3 runs 17 residues. Per germline, CDR1 SQVTM and CDR2 ANQGSEA. J lost 1 base, V lost 0 bases, and 5 bases had no gene match. In DNA, the CDR3 is TGCAGCGTTGAAGAGGGGTCTAGCGGGAGGTCCTACAATGAGCAGTTCTTC. Its protein is CSVEEGSSGRSYNEQFF.

This clonotype was seen a few times. The gene calls are TRBV3-1 and TRBJ2-7, with D possibly being TRBD1 (6 bases). Trimming took off 5 bases at V and 4 bases at J, with 9 bases between the two ends. Looked up from germline, CDR1 is LGHDT and CDR2 is YNNKEL (reference sequence). This CDR3 spans 12 amino acids. The DNA for the CDR3 is TGTGCCAGCAGCAGAGGACAGTACGAGCAGTACTTC. It encodes CASSRGQYEQYF.

This clonotype has more than one count but fewer than ten. This chain links TRBV12-3 or TRBV12-4 with TRBJ1-1; no clear D. There are 13 residues in the CDR3. The ends were cut back, 5 bases at V and 0 bases at J, with 7 bases in the middle. CDR3 in DNA: TGTGCCAGCAGTAGAAACTTGAACACTGAAGCTTTCTTT. This encodes CASSRNLNTEAFF.

In its sample, this clonotype was seen a few times. The junction differs from germline at one of its ends, possibly a read error. V is TRBV7-7 and J is TRBJ2-3; weak D call: TRBD2 (6 bases). CDR3 length equals 15 residues. CDR1 and CDR2 (germline): SSHAT, FNYEAQ (reference sequence). CDR3 nucleotide sequence: TGTGCTAGCAGCTTAGCGGTATTGCGGGTACGGGGGCAGTATTTT. Translation: CASSLAVLRVRGQYF. Using reference TRBV7-7 and TRBJ2-3 for the parts outside the CDR3, the full variable domain is GAGVSQSPRYKVTKRGQDVTLRCDPISSHATLYWYQQALGQGPEFLTYFNYEAQPDKSGLPSDRFSAERPEGSISTLTIQRTEQRDSAMYRCASSLAVLRVRGQYFGPGTRLTVL.

V is TRBV7-9 and J is TRBJ1-1; TRBD1 is a possible D gene (5 bases). V was trimmed by 5 bases and J by 0 bases, leaving 22 bases between them. The length of the CDR3 is 18 residues. From germline, CDR1 is SEHNR and CDR2 FQNEAQ (reference sequence). Written as DNA, the CDR3 is TGTGCCAGCAGCGCTTGGGGCGGCCGAAGAAACATGAACACTGAAGCTTTCTTT. Its protein is CASSAWGGRRNMNTEAFF.

This clonotype was counted a few times. V and J are TRBV3-1 and TRBJ2-2; 8 bases agree with TRBD2. Germline trimming cut 4 bases from V and 0 bases from J; bases unmatched to any gene: 10. There are 18 residues in the CDR3. Per the germline V gene, CDR1 is LGHDT and CDR2 is YNNKEL (reference sequence). The CDR3 nucleotides are TGTGCCAGCAGCCCCCGGGGAGCGGGAGCGGCGAACACCGGGGAGCTGTTTTTT. Translated, it gives CASSPRGAGAANTGELFF.